What follows describes a single T cell receptor beta chain. CDR1 is MNHEY and CDR2 is SVGAGI in the germline V gene. The CDR3 consists of 11 residues. V was clipped by 5 bases and J by 1 base, with 3 bases between them. This specimen comes from a study of blood T cell repertoires in COVID-19. Study background: The study drew acute and convalescent COVID-19 samples from the United States, Italy and Spain. PBMCs, B-cell-depleted T cells, or T cells were the source of the cDNA or gDNA that made up the material.

Libraries were prepared by immunoSEQ multiplex PCR; TCRdb keeps only in-frame clonotypes and omits some of them. The table lists roughly 100,000 clones, over 80% of them singletons. This receptor was identified in a man in his fifties or sixties with acute or convalescent COVID-19. Specimen: peripheral blood. The chain employs TRBV6-5 and TRBJ2-7; D gene ambiguous. CDR3 residues: CASSPSYEQYF. The CDR3 region has the DNA TGTGCCAGCAGTCCGTCCTACGAGCAGTACTTC.